This T cell receptor beta chain was recorded in a study of T cell changes during pregnancy in multiple sclerosis. The method was immunoSEQ multiplex PCR; TCRdb's version includes in-frame clones alone and lacks a portion of them. The sample yields about 38,000 clones, about 90% seen once. The CDR3 has 17 amino acids. The germline V gene has CDR1 LGHNA and CDR2 YNFKEQ. V was cut by 0 bases and J by 3 bases, with 17 bases left in between. The sample in question was CD4+ T cells from peripheral blood mononuclear cells, obtained in the second trimester of pregnancy. The source is a female donor with multiple sclerosis, enrolled in a pregnancy study. The chain uses TRBV4-2 and TRBJ1-2, with a tentative D call TRBD1 (6 bases). CDR3 protein: CASSQELTTGIYYGYTF. The CDR3 coding sequence is TGTGCCAGCAGCCAAGAACTCACTACAGGGATTTACTATGGCTACACCTTC.